The entry that follows covers one T cell receptor (beta chain) sequence. As yet, its antigen is unknown. The sample comes from a study of shared clonotypes between healthy human individuals. V lost 0 bases and J lost 7, with 19 bases in between. CDR3 length equals 15 residues. Germline V lookup: CDR1 GTSNPN, CDR2 SVGIG (reference sequence). Study results and limitations: Large sequencing depth failed to make sorted-subset sequencing complete, rarefaction showed. Some naive CD4 clonotypes, 4.5% to 5.5%, turned up in common across a few donors.

Positive CCR7 selection of CD45RO-negative cells yielded the naive CD8 cells, and terminally differentiated effector memory CD45RA+ cells were excluded. In the study's own analysis: Quality scores were absent from the junction-only immunoSEQ sequences, so filtering differed. Libraries were prepared by immunoSEQ multiplex PCR; TCRdb keeps only in-frame clonotypes and omits some of them. Clone size and V and J calls were adopted from that table, with D and trimming inferred from the DNA. The sample has 630,000 or so clones; more than 95% are singletons. The rearrangement uses TRBV30 and TRBJ2-7; D is uncertain. This TCR was recovered from a man aged 25-40 years in good health. Sequencing was done on a sample of naive CD8+ T cells sorted from blood. CDR3 residues: CAWSVDLGPTREQYF. CDR3 bases: TGTGCCTGGAGTGTAGATTTGGGTCCCACGCGGGAGCAGTACTTC.